Below, one TCR beta chain is given with its context. The sample holds a few counts of this clone. Its binding antigen is unknown. No base quality values were provided; no much bigger clone lies one nucleotide off. The library came from the immunoSEQ multiplex PCR assay. TCRdb limited this immuneACCESS table to in-frame rearrangements with V and J called. A share of clones is missing; checked studies link under half to unresolved V genes, and the rest is unexplained. For this sample the table gives 35,000 to 50,000 clones, of which about two thirds were detected only once. Around 23% of the sample rests with the top ten. This sample stems from a study of radiotherapy plus CTLA-4 blockade in lung cancer (dated by TCRdb to between 2018 and 2020). About the investigation overall: Objective responses were observed in more than 15% of enrolled patients, and disease control was achieved in around 28%.

In this study, focal radiation therapy paired with CTLA-4 blockade (ipilimumab) was tested in patients who had chemo-refractory metastatic non-small-cell lung cancer. Overall results and qualifications from the work: After treatment with radiotherapy and ipilimumab, TCR clones that came from tumors expanded in the peripheral blood. Early dynamic changes in blood T cell clones, together with increased serum interferon-beta after radiation, were reported as the strongest predictors of response.

CDR1 and CDR2 are read off the germline V gene (reference sequence) as LNHDA and SQIVND. V loses 4 bases of germline sequence and J loses 5 bases, and the interval between the two ends is 17 bases. Inclusive of the bounding cysteine and phenylalanine, the CDR3 is 15 residues long. Of all the DNA, just the CDR3 is kept, 45 bases in frame from base 1. The sequence was obtained from a human donor with non-small cell lung cancer who had a partial response to radiotherapy plus ipilimumab. The sequence joins TRBV19 to TRBJ1-1; a tentative D call is TRBD1 (6 bases match). Sequences were derived from peripheral blood, sampled from a patient treated with radiotherapy plus ipilimumab. The CDR3 region reads CASSTWAAGDTEAFF. The sequence in DNA is TGTGCCAGTAGTACGTGGGCGGCAGGGGATACTGAAGCTTTCTTT.